The 9 T cell receptor beta chains below all came from one sample that was sequenced in a study of T cell repertoires in cytomegalovirus infection (dated by TCRdb to the late 2010s). The sequencer listed for this sample is Illumina HiSeq 1500. In TCRdb, the public reads were trimmed at Q25 with fastp and aligned with MiXCR, with productive beta chains retained. Each CDR3 protein gets just one entry, which takes the most common genes and DNA from the rows behind it. This sample comprises more than 650,000 distinct CDR3 sequences, about a third of them detected only once. In total, the top ten clones hold 2.8% of the sample. Sequenced sample: PBMCs. Every receptor here comes from a human donor in good health (CMV status not recorded). Some clones in this sample may be carry-over from other donors' samples.

This chain links TRBV7-8 with TRBJ1-3; TRBD1 might be the D (5 bases). Trimming took 5 bases from V and 2 from J, leaving 10 bases between them. The germline gives CDR1 SGHVS, CDR2 FQNEAQ. CDR3 length equals 14 residues. The chain's CDR3 is CASSRGTAGNTIYF. The CDR3 DNA reads TGTGCCAGCAGCCGAGGGACCGCTGGAAACACCATATATTTT.

The chain employs TRBV3-1 and TRBJ1-1; tentative D call: TRBD1 (5 bases). This CDR3 region has 15 residues. The germline gives CDR1 LGHDT, CDR2 YNNKEL (reference sequence). The V end was cut by 4 bases, the J end by 1 base, with 13 bases between. The CDR3 is CASSRGAQRNTEAFF. CDR3 nucleotide sequence: TGTGCCAGCAGCCGGGGCGCGCAGAGGAACACTGAAGCTTTCTTT.

The CDR3 loop reads CASSLGYQGEQFF. CDR3 DNA: TGTGCCAGCAGCTTAGGTTATCAGGGCGAGCAGTTCTTC. J is TRBJ2-1 and V is TRBV7-2; D perhaps matches TRBD1 (5 bases). V was clipped by 1 base and J by 10 bases, with 11 bases between them. The CDR3 is made up of 13 amino acids. CDR1 and CDR2 (germline): SGHTA, FQGNSA.

The chain combines TRBV6-2 or TRBV6-3 with TRBJ1-4, with D perhaps matching TRBD1 (6 bases). Between the trimmed V and J ends, which lost 5 bases and 0 bases, there was a span of 10 bases. Per germline, CDR1 MNHEY and CDR2 SVGEGT. There are 15 residues in the CDR3. CDR3 nucleotides: TGTGCCAGCAGTCCGGACAGAACAACTAATGAAAAACTGTTTTTT. This gives the protein CASSPDRTTNEKLFF.

The chain has TRBV24-1 and TRBJ2-1; 11 bases agree with TRBD1. V lost 5 bases, J lost 9 bases, and 8 bases stayed unmatched. CDR1 and CDR2 (germline): KGHDR, SFDVKD. The CDR3 is 15 amino acids. The CDR3, as DNA: TGTGCCACCAGTGGCCAGGACAGGGGGCGTGGTGAGCAGTTCTTC. Translation gives CATSGQDRGRGEQFF.

This clonotype has only a few counts. This chain links TRBV7-9 with TRBJ1-1; D may be TRBD1 (6 bases). There are 14 residues in the CDR3. Germline CDR1 and CDR2: SEHNR and FQNEAQ (reference sequence). V was pared by 1 base and J by 12 bases, with 18 bases between. The CDR3 sequence: CASSLEAGGIGTFF. DNA for the CDR3: TGTGCCAGCAGCTTAGAGGCGGGGGGCATCGGGACTTTCTTT.

The rearrangement links TRBV2 to TRBJ2-5, with 8 positions matching TRBD2. Trimming took 10 bases from V and 2 from J; bases not matched to a gene: 9. CDR1 SNHLY and CDR2 FYNNEI come from the germline V gene. The CDR3 contains 14 residues. For the CDR3, the DNA is TGTGCCACATCGCCCGGACTAGCACAAGAGACCCAGTACTTC. Protein: CATSPGLAQETQYF.

Note on this clonotype: Because it lacks the conserved phenylalanine or tryptophan at the end, this CDR3 is likely a read error. This chain uses TRBV7-2 with TRBJ2-3; TRBD1 aligns across 7 bases. CDR3 size: 15 residues. CDR1 SGHTA and CDR2 FQGNSA come from the germline V gene. CDR3 nucleotide sequence: TGTGCCAGCAGCTCGAACAGGGGAAACACAGAGACGCAGTATTGT. Translating it yields CASSSNRGNTETQYC.

This clonotype has a single count. The chain joins TRBV19 to TRBJ2-1; 8 bases align to TRBD1. The CDR3 is 15 residues long. Germline assignment: CDR1 LNHDA and CDR2 SQIVND (reference sequence). The ends lost 3 bases at V and 8 bases at J; junction bases unmatched: 9. In DNA, the CDR3 is TGTGCCAGTAGTATCTTTAGGACAGGGCGTTATGAGCAGTTCTTC. Protein sequence: CASSIFRTGRYEQFF. Combining the CDR3 with reference TRBV19 and TRBJ2-1 gives the whole variable domain DGGITQSPKYLFRKEGQNVTLSCEQNLNHDAMYWYRQDPGQGLRLIYYSQIVNDFQKGDIAEGYSVSREKKESFPLTVTSAQKNPTAFYLCASSIFRTGRYEQFFGPGTRLTVL.